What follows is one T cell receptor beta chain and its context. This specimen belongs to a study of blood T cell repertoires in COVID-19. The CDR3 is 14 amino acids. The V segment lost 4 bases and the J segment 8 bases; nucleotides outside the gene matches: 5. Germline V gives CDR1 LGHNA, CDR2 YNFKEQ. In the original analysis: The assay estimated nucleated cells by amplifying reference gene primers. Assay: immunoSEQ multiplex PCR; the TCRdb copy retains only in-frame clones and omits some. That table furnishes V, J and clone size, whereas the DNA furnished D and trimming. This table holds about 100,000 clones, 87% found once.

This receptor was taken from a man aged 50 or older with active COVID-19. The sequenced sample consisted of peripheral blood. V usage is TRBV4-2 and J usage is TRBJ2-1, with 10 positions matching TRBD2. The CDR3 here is CASSPGLAIYEQFF. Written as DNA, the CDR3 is TGTGCCAGCAGCCCGGGACTAGCGATCTATGAGCAGTTCTTC.